One and the same sample provided the 4 T cell receptor beta chains below, sequenced in a study of blood T cell repertoires in COVID-19. This table comes from immunoSEQ multiplex PCR, and its TCRdb copy is limited to in-frame clones, with some not included. In the table there are over 60,000 clones, 85% to 90% of which are singletons. Sequencing was carried out using peripheral blood. These receptor sequences come from a man between 65 and 85 years old with active or convalescent COVID-19.

J is TRBJ2-5 and V is TRBV28; 8 bases line up with TRBD2. V was pared by 5 bases and J by 4 bases, with 9 bases of the junction left unmatched. This CDR3 spans 15 amino acids. The V gene's germline CDR1 is MDHEN and CDR2 SYDVKM. The CDR3 DNA reads TGTGCCAGCAGTACCCAACACGGGGGGGGAGAGACCCAGTACTTC. Its translation is CASSTQHGGGETQYF.

A note on this clone: Distinct nucleotide sequences in the sample also encode this CDR3. The chain links TRBV5-1 to TRBJ2-1, with D perhaps TRBD1 (6 bases). Germline CDR1 and CDR2: SGHRS and YFSETQ. The germline V and J ends were trimmed by 0 bases and 8 bases, with 6 bases remaining between them. The CDR3 has 12 amino acids. CDR3 DNA: TGCGCCAGCAGCTTGGAGGGGGATGAGCAGTTCTTC. Encoded protein: CASSLEGDEQFF.

This clone appeared once. The chain links TRBV30 to TRBJ1-4, with TRBD1 identical over 10 bases. Germline assignment: CDR1 GTSNPN and CDR2 SVGIG (reference sequence). V was clipped by 4 bases and J by 6 bases; unmatched bases: 8. CDR3 size: 15 residues. CDR3 residues: CAWKNRGTGDEKLFF. The CDR3 DNA reads TGTGCCTGGAAGAACCGCGGGACAGGGGATGAAAAACTGTTTTTT.

The rearrangement uses TRBV5-1 and TRBJ1-2; 8 bases line up with TRBD1. Looked up from germline, CDR1 is SGHRS and CDR2 is YFSETQ. Trimming removed 3 bases from V and 6 bases from J; junction bases left unmatched: 7. The CDR3 loop spans 14 amino acids. CDR3 DNA: TGCGCCAGCAGCTCGACAGGGGACGTAAATGGCTACACCTTC. This codes for CASSSTGDVNGYTF.